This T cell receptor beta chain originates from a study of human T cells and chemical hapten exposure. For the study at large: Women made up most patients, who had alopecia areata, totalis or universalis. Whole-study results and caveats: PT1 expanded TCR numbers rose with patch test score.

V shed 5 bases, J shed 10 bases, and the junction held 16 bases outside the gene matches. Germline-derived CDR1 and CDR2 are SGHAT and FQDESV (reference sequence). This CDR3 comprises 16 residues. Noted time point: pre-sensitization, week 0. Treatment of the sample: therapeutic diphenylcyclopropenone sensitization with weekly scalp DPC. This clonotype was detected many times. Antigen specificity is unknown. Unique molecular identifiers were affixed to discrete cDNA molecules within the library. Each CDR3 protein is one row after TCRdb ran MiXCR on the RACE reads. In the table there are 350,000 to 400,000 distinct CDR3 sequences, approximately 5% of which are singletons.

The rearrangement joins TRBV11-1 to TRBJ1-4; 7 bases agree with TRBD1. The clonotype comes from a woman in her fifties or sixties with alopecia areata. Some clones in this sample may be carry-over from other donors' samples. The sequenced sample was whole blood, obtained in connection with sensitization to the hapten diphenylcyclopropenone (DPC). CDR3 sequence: CASSLPMTGRERKLFF. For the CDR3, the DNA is TGTGCCAGCAGCCTCCCGATGACAGGGAGGGAGAGAAAACTGTTTTTT.